These 23 T cell receptor beta chains came from one sample sequenced in a study of beta chain features in type 1 diabetes. Expressed TCRB transcripts were sequenced because the isolated RNA had all been reverse transcribed beforehand. TCRdb's table, derived via immunoSEQ multiplex PCR, lists solely in-frame clones and lacks some. This table has 900,000 or so clones, about 17% appearing once. The sequenced material came from naive CD4+ T cells from blood. These receptors originate from a woman in her late teens or twenties in good health.

V is TRBV6-6 and J is TRBJ2-3, with TRBD1 identical over 7 bases. V was clipped by 6 bases and J by 0 bases; unmatched bases: 6. The V gene's germline CDR1 is MNHNY and CDR2 SVGAGI (reference sequence). This CDR3 is 15 amino acids long. CDR3 nucleotide sequence: TGTGCCAGCAGACCGACAGGGTCTAGCACAGATACGCAGTATTTT. This sequence encodes CASRPTGSSTDTQYF.

The chain joins TRBV28 to TRBJ2-2; D not resolved. Trimming left V 6 bases short and J 7 bases short, with 24 bases between. Germline CDR1 MDHEN, CDR2 SYDVKM. The CDR3 consists of 17 residues. In DNA form, the CDR3 reads TGTGCCAGCAGCACCGCCCTCGGACGGGTCTGGGGCGGGGAGCTGTTTTTT. It specifies CASSTALGRVWGGELFF.

The chain combines TRBV7-2 with TRBJ2-5, with 11 bases fitting TRBD2. The ends lost 3 bases at V and 7 bases at J; junction bases unmatched: 10. The germline gives CDR1 SGHTA, CDR2 FQGNSA. The CDR3 is made up of 16 amino acids. The CDR3 DNA reads TGTGCCAGCAGCTTTTCCGGTAGCGGGAGGGCCAGGACCCAGTACTTC. This encodes CASSFSGSGRARTQYF.

This clone came up a few times. The rearrangement links TRBV5-4 to TRBJ2-5, with D perhaps matching TRBD2 (6 bases). The ends were cut back, 5 bases at V and 1 base at J, with 12 bases in the middle. Germline V gene data show CDR1 as SGHNT and CDR2 as YYREEE (reference sequence). This CDR3 spans 14 amino acids. CDR3 coding DNA: TGTGCCAGCAGTCCATCGGGAGTCCAAGAGACCCAGTACTTC. Its translation: CASSPSGVQETQYF. The whole variable domain, remainder taken from reference TRBV5-4 and TRBJ2-5, is ETGVTQSPTHLIKTRGQQVTLRCSSQSGHNTVSWYQQALGQGPQFIFQYYREEENGRGNFPPRFSGLQFPNYSSELNVNALELDDSALYLCASSPSGVQETQYFGPGTRLLVL.

The J gene is TRBJ2-7, the V gene TRBV6-5; a weak D match, TRBD2 (5 bases). Germline values: CDR1 MNHEY, CDR2 SVGAGI. V dropped 4 bases and J dropped 3 bases, with 13 bases sitting between them. The CDR3 loop spans 14 amino acids. The CDR3 DNA reads TGTGCCAGCAGTTTAGGGCGGGCCGGCTACGAGCAGTACTTC. Translating it yields CASSLGRAGYEQYF.

This clone was seen a handful of times. The rearrangement joins TRBV5-1 to TRBJ2-1; 8 bases agree with TRBD2. CDR1 and CDR2 (germline): SGHRS, YFSETQ. V lost 0 bases to trimming and J lost 5 bases; unmatched junction nucleotides: 7. This CDR3 contains 16 residues. DNA of the CDR3: TGCGCCAGCAGCTTGGCCCGGACTAGCTGGAACAATGAGCAGTTCTTC. It specifies CASSLARTSWNNEQFF.

A few counts support this clone. V usage is TRBV5-1 and J usage is TRBJ2-1; possible D gene TRBD2, 6 bases. The CDR3 totals 16 residues. Germline V gene lookup returns CDR1 SGHRS and CDR2 YFSETQ. V dropped 0 bases and J dropped 2 bases, with 12 bases sitting between them. The CDR3 loop reads CASSLGNIAAYNEQFF. The CDR3 DNA reads TGCGCCAGCAGCTTGGGGAACATAGCGGCCTACAATGAGCAGTTCTTC.

J is TRBJ2-1 and V is TRBV2; 13 positions match TRBD2. V lost 6 bases to trimming and J lost 6 bases; unmatched junction nucleotides: 11. The CDR3 length is 17 residues. Germline V gives CDR1 SNHLY, CDR2 FYNNEI. Here the CDR3 reads CASRGTSGRVLGNEQFF. CDR3 in DNA: TGTGCCAGCAGGGGAACTAGCGGGAGGGTGTTAGGCAATGAGCAGTTCTTC.

This clone was observed a few times. V and J are TRBV28 and TRBJ2-7, with 10 bases fitting TRBD2. This CDR3 is 15 amino acids long. Per germline, CDR1 MDHEN and CDR2 SYDVKM. V shed 7 bases and J 3 bases; nucleotides not matched to a gene: 9. CDR3 amino acids: CASTSPGTSVYEQYF. The CDR3 nucleotides read TGTGCCAGCACTTCCCCCGGGACTAGCGTCTACGAGCAGTACTTC.

V is TRBV10-3 and J is TRBJ2-7; D gene unclear. CDR1 and CDR2 from the germline V gene are ENHRY and SYGVKD. V lost 6 bases to trimming and J lost 0 bases, with 15 bases between them. The CDR3 runs to 15 residues. As DNA, the CDR3 is TGTGCCATCAGCCCGTTGATTGTGATCTCCTACGAGCAGTACTTC. Its protein is CAISPLIVISYEQYF.

The chain carries TRBV9 and TRBJ1-1; 9 bases are shared with TRBD1. CDR3 length: 15 residues. J lost 5 bases, V lost 1 base, and 6 bases had no gene match. The germline CDR1 and CDR2 sequences are SGDLS and YYNGEE. CDR3 protein: CASSVSGQGDTEAFF. CDR3 DNA sequence: TGTGCCAGCAGCGTATCGGGACAGGGAGATACTGAAGCTTTCTTT.

This clone was found a few times. The V and J genes are TRBV19 and TRBJ2-2; D unclear. Trimming shortened V by 6 bases and J by 4 bases, and 12 bases separated the two germline ends. Germline V lookup: CDR1 LNHDA, CDR2 SQIVND (reference sequence). This CDR3 spans 14 amino acids. DNA of the CDR3: TGTGCCAGTAGCCCCCTTGGAAGCACCGGGGAGCTGTTTTTT. Its protein product is CASSPLGSTGELFF.

This clone was picked up a small number of times. This chain links TRBV5-4 with TRBJ2-3, with D unclear. The V end was cut by 5 bases, the J end by 5 bases, with 6 bases between. This CDR3 has 11 amino acids. Germline CDR1 SGHNT, CDR2 YYREEE (reference sequence). The CDR3 bases are TGTGCCAGCAGTCAACTAGATACGCAGTATTTT. This sequence encodes CASSQLDTQYF.

In this sample, this clone turned up a few times. The V call is TRBV19, the J call TRBJ1-3; D is unresolved. Germline values: CDR1 LNHDA, CDR2 SQIVND (reference sequence). V was pared by 9 bases and J by 2 bases, with 11 bases between. The CDR3 runs 13 residues. CDR3 residues: CASAVGTGNTIYF. CDR3 sequence (DNA): TGTGCCAGCGCCGTGGGGACTGGAAACACCATATATTTT.

This clone was counted a few times. The CDR3 DNA sequence: TGTGCCAGCAGCTTTGGGTGGACATTTGGGGCAGAGACCCAGTACTTC. Amino acid sequence: CASSFGWTFGAETQYF. The chain joins TRBV7-2 to TRBJ2-5; D is perhaps TRBD1 (5 bases). Germline-derived CDR1 and CDR2 are SGHTA and FQGNSA. Trimming left V 3 bases short and J 4 bases short, with 18 bases between. This CDR3 has 16 residues. The full variable domain, rest sourced from reference TRBV7-2 and TRBJ2-5, is GAGVSQSPSNKVTEKGKDVELRCDPISGHTALYWYRQSLGQGLEFLIYFQGNSAPDKSGLPSDRFSAERTGGSVSTLTIQRTQQEDSAVYLCASSFGWTFGAETQYFGPGTRLLVL.

The CDR3 DNA reads as TGTGCCAGCAGAAACGGTTGGCAGGAAGAGACCCAGTACTTC. It specifies CASRNGWQEETQYF. The gene calls are TRBV7-6 and TRBJ2-5, with D uncertain. V was clipped by 6 bases and J by 3 bases, with 14 bases between them. Germline V lookup: CDR1 SGHVS, CDR2 FNYEAQ. The CDR3 has 14 residues.

There are a few counts of this clone. The V call is TRBV19, the J call TRBJ1-3; D may be TRBD1 (5 bases). Trimming shortened V by 7 bases and J by 0 bases, and 10 bases separated the two germline ends. The length of the CDR3 is 14 residues. CDR1 and CDR2 (germline): LNHDA, SQIVND (reference sequence). CDR3 coding DNA: TGTGCCAGTACGGACATTAGCTCTGGAAACACCATATATTTT. It codes for CASTDISSGNTIYF.

This chain uses TRBV4-2 with TRBJ1-2; D gene uncertain. This CDR3 has 15 amino acids. Germline CDR1 LGHNA, CDR2 YNFKEQ. V was trimmed by 4 bases and J by 7 bases, leaving 19 bases between them. DNA of the CDR3: TGTGCCAGCAGCCCGGCACGGGGATTCCTTGTTGGCTACACCTTC. Protein product: CASSPARGFLVGYTF.

The chain joins TRBV18 to TRBJ2-7, with TRBD1 identical over 8 bases. This CDR3 spans 14 amino acids. V shed 2 bases and J 6 bases; nucleotides not matched to a gene: 6. Germline values: CDR1 KGHSH, CDR2 LQKENI. The CDR3 nucleotides read TGTGCCAGCTCACCAGGGACAGGTCCCCTCGAGCAGTACTTC. Protein sequence: CASSPGTGPLEQYF.

A few counts support this clone. This chain uses TRBV21-1 with TRBJ2-4; the table calls TRBD2, which could not be checked here. TRBV21-1 is designated a pseudogene. The CDR3 contains 15 residues. CDR3 bases: TGTGCCAGCGGTCCTCTAAAACTAGCCAAAAACATTCAGTACTTC. Protein sequence: CASGPLKLAKNIQYF.

Of note for this clone: Other DNA sequences in this sample translate to the same CDR3. The rearrangement links TRBV6-5 to TRBJ2-7, with 10 nucleotides matching TRBD2. The junction had 7 bases not matched to a gene; V was cut back by 6 bases and J by 2 bases. The V gene's germline CDR1 is MNHEY and CDR2 SVGAGI. The length of the CDR3 is 15 residues. As DNA, the CDR3 is TGTGCCAGCAGCCGGACTAGCGGACGGACCTACGAGCAGTACTTC. Encoded protein: CASSRTSGRTYEQYF.

The chain has TRBV4-3 and TRBJ2-7; TRBD2 matches 8 bases. The trim removed 0 bases at V and 5 bases at J, leaving 15 bases unmatched. The germline CDR1 and CDR2 sequences are LGHNA and YSLEER. The CDR3 totals 18 residues. CDR3 DNA sequence: TGCGCCAGCAGCCAAGACTTTAGGTTGTGGCGGGAGGCCAACGAGCAGTACTTC. This gives the protein CASSQDFRLWREANEQYF.

This rearrangement joins TRBV2 to TRBJ1-2; D is ambiguous. The CDR3 is 13 amino acids. Per the germline V gene, CDR1 is SNHLY and CDR2 is FYNNEI. The V end was cut by 0 bases, the J end by 14 bases, with 16 bases between. The CDR3 sequence: CASSEAQPRMATF. DNA for the CDR3: TGTGCCAGCAGTGAAGCGCAACCTAGGATGGCGACCTTC.